This TCR beta chain is from a study of OX40 agonist ivuxolimab in advanced cancers. Using immunoSEQ multiplex PCR, the repertoire was profiled, and TCRdb retains in-frame clones only, with some absent. The data contain approximately 54,000 clones, 75% to 95% of them singletons. The sequence came from an adult with an advanced solid tumor such as melanoma, head and neck, liver or kidney cancer. The sequencing here drew on CD4+ or CD8+ T cells sorted from blood, taken in a trial of the OX40 agonist ivuxolimab.

For the CDR3, the DNA is TGTGCCAGCCTTAGCGAGATGAACACCGGGGAGCTGTTTTTT. Encoded protein: CASLSEMNTGELFF. The chain couples TRBV2 to TRBJ2-2, with D possibly TRBD2 on 5 matching bases. This CDR3 spans 14 amino acids. The germline V gene encodes CDR1 SNHLY and CDR2 FYNNEI. V lost 8 bases and J 1 base, leaving 11 bases between the germline ends.